A single sample is the source of the 10 T cell receptor beta chains below, sequenced in a study of T cell changes during pregnancy in multiple sclerosis (dated by TCRdb to 2018 to 2020). Receptor amplification or capture employed the immunoSEQ multiplex PCR assay. Drawn from immuneACCESS, this table holds only the in-frame rearrangements with V and J called that TCRdb kept. Clones are partly lost; checked studies trace under half to an unresolved V gene and leave the rest unexplained. The sample table lists 60,000 to 85,000 clones, roughly nine tenths of them with a count of one. Of the sample, 1.3% to 1.5% falls within the top ten clones. The material was peripheral blood, obtained in the second trimester of pregnancy. Source of these receptors: a female donor in good health, enrolled as a control in a pregnancy study.

The V and J genes are TRBV14 and TRBJ1-2, with 7 positions matching TRBD1. The length of the CDR3 is 14 residues. V trimming: 0 bases; J trimming: 5 bases; junction bases outside the gene matches: 3. Germline CDR1 SGHDN, CDR2 FVKESK. CDR3: CASSQDPRGYGYTF. DNA of the CDR3: TGTGCCAGCAGCCAAGATCCCAGGGGGTATGGCTACACCTTC.

The count of this clone is one. DNA for the CDR3: TGCGCCAGCAGCCAAGATGCGGGATCAAGGGAAGCTTTCTTT. It yields the protein CASSQDAGSREAFF. The chain has TRBV4-1 and TRBJ1-1; no reliable D call. Trimming cost V 0 bases and J 8 bases, with 13 bases left between them. Germline CDR1 reads MGHRA; CDR2 reads YSYEKL. This CDR3 region has 14 residues.

The chain couples TRBV18 to TRBJ2-1, with no clear D. The CDR3 spans 16 residues. CDR1 and CDR2 (germline): KGHSH, LQKENI. V lost 2 bases to trimming and J lost 5 bases, with 16 bases between them. CDR3 sequence (DNA): TGTGCCAGCTCACCAAGTGGGCGCCGAATTAACAATGAGCAGTTCTTC. It translates to CASSPSGRRINNEQFF.

The chain combines TRBV6-1 with TRBJ1-4; D remains ambiguous. This CDR3 is built from 14 residues. Germline CDR1 MNHNS, CDR2 SASEGT. Trimming left V 3 bases short and J 8 bases short, with 13 bases between. CDR3: CASSDWRPGEKLFF. CDR3 coding DNA: TGTGCCAGCAGTGACTGGAGGCCCGGGGAAAAACTGTTTTTT.

This clone was found once. The chain combines TRBV19 with TRBJ1-5; 9 nucleotides align to TRBD1. The V gene's germline CDR1 is LNHDA and CDR2 SQIVND (reference sequence). This CDR3 comprises 15 residues. V lost 2 bases, J lost 4 bases, and 3 bases stayed unmatched. As DNA, the CDR3 is TGTGCCAGTAGTATACAAGGGACAGGGAATCAGCCCCAGCATTTT. This translates into CASSIQGTGNQPQHF.

This chain joins TRBV7-3 and TRBJ2-1; 16 bases match TRBD2. This CDR3 comprises 20 residues. Trimming removed 2 bases from V and 5 bases from J; junction bases left unmatched: 12. Germline CDR1 is SGHTA and CDR2 is FQGTGA. CDR3 residues: CASSLLPGTSGRALHNEQFF. The CDR3 DNA is TGTGCCAGCAGCTTACTCCCTGGGACTAGCGGGAGGGCCCTCCACAATGAGCAGTTCTTC.

V is TRBV27 and J is TRBJ2-1; TRBD2 agrees at 14 bases. This CDR3 is 14 amino acids long. CDR1 and CDR2 (germline): MNHEY, SMNVEV (reference sequence). The V segment lost 6 bases and the J segment 6 bases; nucleotides outside the gene matches: 1. The CDR3 loop is CASRTSGGGNEQFF. CDR3 bases: TGTGCCAGCAGGACTAGCGGGGGGGGCAATGAGCAGTTCTTC.

The chain combines TRBV19 with TRBJ2-7; 10 bases align to TRBD1. The CDR3 loop spans 15 amino acids. The V segment lost 5 bases and the J segment 3 bases; nucleotides outside the gene matches: 7. Germline V gene data show CDR1 as LNHDA and CDR2 as SQIVND (reference sequence). CDR3 sequence: CASSPGRTGGYEQYF. In DNA, the CDR3 is TGTGCCAGTAGTCCTGGGAGGACAGGGGGCTACGAGCAGTACTTC.

The chain combines TRBV4-1 with TRBJ2-7, with 11 bases matching TRBD1. The CDR3 contains 16 residues. Germline V CDR1 and CDR2: MGHRA, YSYEKL. V shed 4 bases, J shed 7 bases, and the junction held 12 bases outside the gene matches. Written as DNA, the CDR3 is TGCGCCAGCAGCCGCTACACCGGGACAGGGGGAACGGAGCAGTACTTC. Translating gives CASSRYTGTGGTEQYF.

The rearrangement links TRBV4-2 to TRBJ1-5, with D maybe TRBD1 (6 bases). CDR1 and CDR2 (germline): LGHNA, YNFKEQ. Trimming removed 0 bases from V and 7 bases from J, with 19 bases in between. The CDR3 totals 17 residues. DNA of the CDR3: TGTGCCAGCAGCCAAGATTCGGGGGGGCTTACCGGCCAGCCCCAGCATTTT. Its protein is CASSQDSGGLTGQPQHF.